Below, 14 T cell receptor beta chains from the same sample are listed, as sequenced in a study of CD8 T cells in ankylosing spondylitis. Study-level results: Made up of several highly homologous variants, a TCR beta motif appeared characteristic of ankylosing spondylitis blood.

TCRdb independently ran MiXCR on the 5' RACE reads; one entry per CDR3 protein. The table shows about 750,000 distinct CDR3 sequences, with around 20% occurring only once. Antigens of these TCRs are unknown. The sequencing input was blood, either unsorted or a sorted T cell fraction (not recorded which). The receptors come from a male donor with ankylosing spondylitis.

J is TRBJ2-7 and V is TRBV5-1, with D unresolved. Trimming cost V 0 bases and J 5 bases, with 18 bases left between them. Germline CDR1 and CDR2: SGHRS and YFSETQ. The CDR3 runs to 16 residues. CDR3 DNA: TGCGCCAGCAGCTTGGGCTCGCTGGGTAGTAGCCACGAGCAGTACTTC. This gives the protein CASSLGSLGSSHEQYF.

This clonotype occurred a few times. This chain joins TRBV11-2 and TRBJ2-7; possible D gene TRBD1, 5 bases. The germline V gene has CDR1 SGHAT and CDR2 FQNNGV. V shed 1 base and J shed 3 bases, with 10 bases lying between them. CDR3 length: 14 amino acids. This CDR3 is CASSLVGQYYEQYF. The CDR3 DNA reads as TGTGCCAGCAGCTTAGTGGGGCAATACTACGAGCAGTACTTC.

This clonotype was found a few times. The chain links TRBV6-1 to TRBJ1-6, with 9 bases identical to TRBD1. Germline V lookup: CDR1 MNHNS, CDR2 SASEGT. This CDR3 is built from 15 residues. V trimming: 6 bases; J trimming: 8 bases; junction bases outside the gene matches: 8. Here the CDR3 DNA reads TGTGCCAGCAGCCGCACAGGGGGCCTAGATTCACCCCTCCACTTT. It specifies CASSRTGGLDSPLHF.

This clonotype was seen a handful of times. The gene calls are TRBV12-3 or TRBV12-4 and TRBJ2-7; TRBD2 might be the D (6 bases). The length of the CDR3 is 15 residues. Trimming stripped 3 bases from V and 7 bases from J, with 19 bases between. CDR3 loop: CASSLTGTGEREQYF. As DNA, the CDR3 is TGTGCCAGCAGTTTGACCGGGACTGGGGAGCGGGAGCAGTACTTC.

This clonotype has more than one count but fewer than ten. The chain employs TRBV10-3 and TRBJ2-7; 11 bases line up with TRBD1. Germline trimming cut 4 bases from V and 2 bases from J; bases unmatched to any gene: 7. Looked up from germline, CDR1 is ENHRY and CDR2 is SYGVKD. CDR3 size: 16 residues. The CDR3 DNA follows: TGTGCCATCAGTGCTGGACAGGGGGCTATCCCCTACGAGCAGTACTTC. This translates into CAISAGQGAIPYEQYF.

As regards this clonotype: This likely comes from a read error, as the CDR3 has no conserved phenylalanine or tryptophan at its end. The CDR3 DNA sequence: TGTGCCAGCAGCCCAGGTGGGCAGAGGGGGAATCAGCCCCAGCATTTG. Translation: CASSPGGQRGNQPQHL. V gene TRBV3-1 combines with J gene TRBJ1-5; maybe TRBD1 (6 bases). The V gene's germline CDR1 is LGHDT and CDR2 YNNKEL (reference sequence). This CDR3 is 16 amino acids long. Trimming left V 4 bases short and J 4 bases short, with 17 bases between.

The rearrangement joins TRBV5-1 to TRBJ2-5; 8 bases agree with TRBD2. The CDR3 is 15 residues long. Looked up from germline, CDR1 is SGHRS and CDR2 is YFSETQ. J was trimmed by 5 bases and V by 1 base; bases with no gene match: 7. The CDR3 DNA reads as TGCGCCAGCAGCTTGACGGGGGGGCTTCGGGAGACCCAGTACTTC. Protein sequence: CASSLTGGLRETQYF.

The rearrangement uses TRBV20-1 and TRBJ2-5; 9 nucleotides line up with TRBD1. V shed 2 bases, J shed 0 bases, and the junction held 4 bases outside the gene matches. This CDR3 has 15 amino acids. CDR1 is DFQATT, CDR2 SNEGSKA, per germline (reference sequence). CDR3 loop: CSARKQGADQETQYF. The CDR3 DNA is TGCAGTGCTAGAAAACAGGGGGCGGACCAAGAGACCCAGTACTTC.

The chain joins TRBV7-9 to TRBJ2-1, with 11 bases lining up with TRBD2. The germline gives CDR1 SEHNR, CDR2 FQNEAQ (reference sequence). The V gene end was trimmed by 3 bases and the J gene end by 5 bases; junction bases not matched to a gene: 6. CDR3 length: 16 amino acids. The CDR3 sequence is CASSFVAGGPHNEQFF. The CDR3 DNA sequence: TGTGCCAGCAGCTTCGTAGCGGGAGGGCCCCACAATGAGCAGTTCTTC.

This clonotype was observed at least ten times. The V gene is TRBV6-5, the J gene TRBJ1-1; 9 nucleotides align to TRBD1. V was pared by 4 bases and J by 5 bases, with 2 bases of the junction left unmatched. Germline CDR1 is MNHEY and CDR2 is SVGAGI. The CDR3 runs 13 residues. The CDR3 coding sequence is TGTGCCAGCAGTTCCGACAGGGGGACTGAAGCTTTCTTT. Protein product: CASSSDRGTEAFF.

The rearrangement joins TRBV5-6 to TRBJ2-5; D is undetermined. This CDR3 has 16 residues. Deletions cut 4 bases from V and 3 bases from J, with 19 bases between. Germline V gene data show CDR1 as SGHDT and CDR2 as YYEEEE. The CDR3 DNA reads as TGTGCCAGCAGCCGTGACCGACATTATAGGGAAGAGACCCAGTACTTC. Amino acid sequence: CASSRDRHYREETQYF.

This clonotype was detected ten times or more. The V gene is TRBV7-6, the J gene TRBJ2-1, with 9 bases fitting TRBD2. This CDR3 is built from 14 residues. The J segment lost 8 bases and the V segment lost 4 bases, leaving 6 bases of the junction unmatched. Germline V CDR1 and CDR2: SGHVS, FNYEAQ. CDR3 in DNA: TGTGCCAGCAGCTCTAGCGGGATGGGCTATGAGCAGTTCTTC. It encodes CASSSSGMGYEQFF.

This clonotype was seen just once. CDR3 sequence: CAWSVTAATFNEQFF. CDR3 bases: TGTGCCTGGAGTGTAACGGCGGCGACTTTCAATGAGCAGTTCTTC. The rearrangement links TRBV30 to TRBJ2-1; D gene unclear. Germline V gene data show CDR1 as GTSNPN and CDR2 as SVGIG (reference sequence). V was clipped by 0 bases and J by 6 bases, with 15 bases between them. The CDR3 loop spans 15 amino acids.

Only a few counts were recorded for this clonotype. The chain joins TRBV12-3 or TRBV12-4 to TRBJ2-1; TRBD2 agrees at 7 bases. J lost 0 bases, V lost 5 bases, and 7 bases had no gene match. CDR3 length: 16 residues. The CDR3 region is CASSTLLADSYNEQFF. In DNA form, the CDR3 reads TGTGCCAGCAGTACCCTCCTAGCGGACTCCTACAATGAGCAGTTCTTC.